The 24 T cell receptor beta chains listed next were all sequenced from one sample in a study of T cell responses to AZD1222 COVID-19 vaccine. Sequenced by immunoSEQ multiplex PCR; TCRdb stores in-frame clones only, minus some. This table holds about 93,000 clones, approximately 83% found once. Here the sequenced sample was peripheral blood, taken on day 0 of AZD1222 vaccination. The receptor source for this set is an adult in good health.

The chain joins TRBV11-3 to TRBJ2-1, with 12 bases identical to TRBD2. Trimming took 2 bases from V and 8 from J; bases not matched to a gene: 4. The CDR3 consists of 15 residues. From germline, CDR1 is SGHNT and CDR2 YENEEA. The CDR3 DNA sequence: TGTGCCAGCAGCTTACTAGCGGGAGGGGACGATGAGCAGTTCTTC. It yields the protein CASSLLAGGDDEQFF.

The chain links TRBV25-1 to TRBJ2-1; either TRBD1 or TRBD2 may fit D (5 bases each). Trimming stripped 2 bases from V and 2 bases from J, with 19 bases between. This CDR3 contains 18 residues. Germline V gives CDR1 MGHDK, CDR2 SYGVNS. The CDR3 reads CASSEPPLVGVPYNEQFF. The DNA for the CDR3 is TGTGCCAGCAGTGAACCTCCTTTGGTGGGGGTCCCCTACAATGAGCAGTTCTTC.

V and J are TRBV21-1 and TRBJ2-7; the table's D call of TRBD2 was not tested on the DNA. TRBV21-1 is a pseudogene. The CDR3 contains 11 residues. The chain's CDR3 is CASSKEYEQYF. In DNA form, the CDR3 reads TGTGCCAGCAGCAAGGAGTACGAGCAGTACTTC.

This clone was observed once. The V and J genes are TRBV7-3 and TRBJ1-2; maybe TRBD1 (6 bases). Germline V CDR1 and CDR2: SGHTA, FQGTGA. Between the trimmed V and J ends, which lost 5 bases and 3 bases, there was a span of 10 bases. The CDR3 consists of 13 residues. For the CDR3, the DNA is TGTGCCAGCAGCGTCAGGGGAGACTATGGCTACACCTTC. Residues: CASSVRGDYGYTF.

The chain couples TRBV25-1 to TRBJ1-1; no reliable D call. Per the germline V gene, CDR1 is MGHDK and CDR2 is SYGVNS. The V end lost 1 base, the J end lost 1 base, and 7 bases lay between the germline ends. The CDR3 spans 14 residues. The CDR3 here is CASSESDGNTEAFF. The CDR3 DNA follows: TGTGCCAGCAGTGAATCCGACGGGAACACTGAAGCTTTCTTT.

The chain is built from TRBV28 and TRBJ1-1, with D unclear. With 2 bases removed from V and 0 bases from J, the gap between germline ends came to 16 bases. The germline V gene has CDR1 MDHEN and CDR2 SYDVKM. This CDR3 is 17 amino acids long. CDR3 sequence (DNA): TGTGCCAGCAGTTTAGGGCAAGGGCTATCCATGAACACTGAAGCTTTCTTT. This codes for CASSLGQGLSMNTEAFF.

The chain carries TRBV10-3 and TRBJ2-5, with 8 bases identical to TRBD1. The CDR3 extends over 14 amino acids. With V trimmed by 4 bases and J by 5 bases, 6 bases remained unmatched. Germline V gene sequence: CDR1 ENHRY, CDR2 SYGVKD. Here the CDR3 reads CAISGGQAGETQYF. The CDR3 DNA sequence: TGTGCCATCAGTGGGGGACAGGCGGGGGAGACCCAGTACTTC.

V gene TRBV4-1 combines with J gene TRBJ1-5; TRBD1 agrees at 9 bases. Germline loops: CDR1 MGHRA, CDR2 YSYEKL. V lost 3 bases, J lost 4 bases, and 7 bases stayed unmatched. This CDR3 comprises 16 residues. CDR3 DNA sequence: TGCGCCAGCAGCCAGCTCCCGGGACAGGGTAATCAGCCCCAGCATTTT. This codes for CASSQLPGQGNQPQHF.

The chain recombines TRBV28 with TRBJ1-5, with D possibly matching TRBD1 (5 bases). Trimming shortened V by 2 bases and J by 5 bases, and 13 bases separated the two germline ends. Germline CDR1 MDHEN, CDR2 SYDVKM. The CDR3 sequence is 15 residues long. CDR3 residues: CASSLISQGYQPQHF. As DNA, the CDR3 is TGTGCCAGCAGTTTAATATCCCAGGGATATCAGCCCCAGCATTTT. The variable domain in full, with the rest retrieved from reference TRBV28 and TRBJ1-5, is DVKVTQSSRYLVKRTGEKVFLECVQDMDHENMFWYRQDPGLGLRLIYFSYDVKMKEKGDIPEGYSVSREKKERFSLILESASTNQTSMYLCASSLISQGYQPQHFGDGTRLSIL.

In this sample, this clone turned up once. The rearrangement uses TRBV6-1 and TRBJ2-7; no clear D. The CDR3 loop spans 15 amino acids. Germline values: CDR1 MNHNS, CDR2 SASEGT. Trimming removed 1 base from V and 0 bases from J, with 10 bases in between. CDR3 sequence: CASSEEGFSSYEQYF. For the CDR3, the DNA is TGTGCCAGCAGTGAAGAGGGCTTTAGCTCCTACGAGCAGTACTTC.

This chain joins TRBV5-1 and TRBJ2-5; 13 bases are a match to TRBD2. The CDR3 totals 16 residues. Trimming took 4 bases from V and 1 from J; bases not matched to a gene: 4. Germline CDR1 is SGHRS and CDR2 is YFSETQ. DNA of the CDR3: TGCGCCAGCAGCGTTTGGACTAGCGGGAGCCAAGAGACCCAGTACTTC. The encoded protein is CASSVWTSGSQETQYF.

The chain is built from TRBV30 and TRBJ1-5; D uncertain. Germline values: CDR1 GTSNPN, CDR2 SVGIG (reference sequence). Trimming removed 1 base at V and 5 bases at J, with 9 bases between. This CDR3 contains 13 residues. The chain's CDR3 is CAWSGSRDQPQHF. CDR3 in DNA: TGTGCCTGGAGTGGTTCCCGCGATCAGCCCCAGCATTTT.

The J gene is TRBJ2-1, the V gene TRBV14, with 11 bases identical to TRBD2. Losses at the gene ends were 3 bases for V and 9 bases for J; bases not matched to a gene: 7. Germline CDR1 is SGHDN and CDR2 is FVKESK. The CDR3 extends over 15 amino acids. The CDR3 region is CASSHIAGGASEQFF. In nucleotides, the CDR3 is TGTGCCAGCAGCCATATAGCGGGAGGGGCGAGTGAGCAGTTCTTC.

This clone has a single count. The CDR3 region has the DNA TGTGCCAGCAGCTCTTCAGGGGTAAGGGGGTATCAGCCCCAGCATTTT. Its translation is CASSSSGVRGYQPQHF. This sequence joins TRBV7-8 and TRBJ1-5; D is possibly TRBD1 (6 bases). This CDR3 has 16 amino acids. The V end was cut by 4 bases, the J end by 5 bases, with 18 bases between. CDR1 SGHVS and CDR2 FQNEAQ come from the germline V gene.

The genes are TRBV11-3 and TRBJ1-1, with D perhaps matching TRBD1 (5 bases). The CDR3 is 13 residues long. V lost 3 bases and J lost 4, with 9 bases in between. Germline V gene lookup returns CDR1 SGHNT and CDR2 YENEEA. CDR3 DNA sequence: TGTGCCAGCAGCTTCCTAGGGGCCACTGAAGCTTTCTTT. Protein: CASSFLGATEAFF.

This clone was picked up a small number of times. The V gene is TRBV5-5, the J gene TRBJ2-2, with 9 positions matching TRBD2. Germline V gene data show CDR1 as SGHKS and CDR2 as YYEKEE (reference sequence). This CDR3 region has 15 residues. V dropped 4 bases and J dropped 4; count of bases not matched to a gene: 5. The CDR3 DNA follows: TGTGCCAGCAGCCGGACTAGCGAGGGCACCGGGGAGCTGTTTTTT. This sequence encodes CASSRTSEGTGELFF.

This clone occurred a few times. The rearrangement joins TRBV10-1 to TRBJ1-5; D ambiguous. The CDR3 runs 12 residues. Trimming took 3 bases from V and 3 from J, leaving 3 bases between them. Germline loops: CDR1 WNHNN, CDR2 SYGVQD (reference sequence). The CDR3 coding sequence is TGCGCCAGCAGTGACACCAATCAGCCCCAGCATTTT. It codes for CASSDTNQPQHF.

The chain recombines TRBV7-9 with TRBJ1-1; maybe TRBD1 (6 bases). CDR3 length: 14 residues. CDR1 and CDR2 (germline): SEHNR, FQNEAQ (reference sequence). Trimming took 1 base from V and 5 from J, leaving 11 bases between them. In nucleotides, the CDR3 is TGTGCCAGCAGCTTAGAAGTCAGGGGAACTGAAGCTTTCTTT. Translating gives CASSLEVRGTEAFF.

The rearrangement links TRBV28 to TRBJ1-6, with 9 bases matching TRBD1. Trimming cost V 4 bases and J 6 bases; bases outside gene matches: 7. Germline loops: CDR1 MDHEN, CDR2 SYDVKM. This CDR3 contains 16 residues. The CDR3 sequence: CASSSIQGAGNSPLHF. The CDR3 DNA reads TGTGCCAGCAGTTCGATACAGGGGGCGGGTAATTCACCCCTCCACTTT.

The chain carries TRBV28 and TRBJ1-1; TRBD1 is a possible D gene (5 bases). Germline CDR1 is MDHEN and CDR2 is SYDVKM. This CDR3 is built from 15 residues. Trimming took 1 base from V and 11 from J, leaving 20 bases between them. The CDR3 nucleotides are TGTGCCAGCAGTTTATATCCCTCTGGGGGATCGGGTGCTTTCTTT. Translated, it gives CASSLYPSGGSGAFF.

This rearrangement joins TRBV7-9 to TRBJ1-6; no firm D call. The germline CDR1 and CDR2 sequences are SEHNR and FQNEAQ (reference sequence). The CDR3 sequence is 14 residues long. Trimming left V 6 bases short and J 9 bases short, with 15 bases between. The CDR3 sequence is CASSYDVATSPLHF. The CDR3 DNA is TGTGCCAGCAGTTATGACGTGGCAACTTCACCCCTCCACTTT.

The chain carries TRBV27 and TRBJ1-2, with 8 nucleotides matching TRBD1. V trimming: 1 base; J trimming: 6 bases; junction bases outside the gene matches: 13. CDR1 is MNHEY and CDR2 is SMNVEV in the germline V gene (reference sequence). There are 17 residues in the CDR3. The chain's CDR3 is CASSLFKAGGEVNGYTF. As DNA, the CDR3 is TGTGCCAGCAGTTTATTTAAGGCAGGGGGCGAGGTGAATGGCTACACCTTC.

In its sample, this clone was seen once. The chain carries TRBV18 and TRBJ2-5; TRBD2 matches 8 bases. Germline lookup yields CDR1 KGHSH and CDR2 LQKENI. This CDR3 region has 15 residues. Trimming took 5 bases from V and 2 from J; bases not matched to a gene: 7. CDR3: CASSTTSGSQETQYF. The CDR3 DNA reads as TGTGCCAGCTCAACTACTAGCGGTTCACAAGAGACCCAGTACTTC.

V gene TRBV7-9 combines with J gene TRBJ2-7, with TRBD1 identical over 7 bases. The V segment lost 5 bases and the J segment 2 bases; nucleotides outside the gene matches: 3. The germline gives CDR1 SEHNR, CDR2 FQNEAQ (reference sequence). The CDR3 contains 13 residues. For the CDR3, the DNA is TGTGCCAGCAGCCGACAGGGTGCCTACGAGCAGTACTTC. Translation gives CASSRQGAYEQYF.